These 17 T cell receptor beta chains came from one sample sequenced in a study of blood T cell repertoires in COVID-19 (dated by TCRdb to the early 2020s). Library preparation was by the immunoSEQ multiplex PCR assay. What TCRdb holds here is the immuneACCESS table cut down to in-frame rearrangements. Part of the clones is not present; checked against another copy, under half of the missing clones reflect an unresolved V gene, and the others are unexplained. The sample records about 440,000 clones, 87% of which are singletons. Under 2% of the sample lies in the top ten. The sample consisted of PBMCs or T cells enriched from blood (not recorded which). These receptors were taken from a woman in her late teens or twenties with acute COVID-19.

The chain has TRBV7-9 and TRBJ1-5, with 9 positions matching TRBD1. J gave up 5 bases and V 1 base, and 3 bases lay outside the gene matches. Per germline, CDR1 SEHNR and CDR2 FQNEAQ (reference sequence). The CDR3 length is 15 residues. The CDR3, as DNA: TGTGCCAGCAGCTTAGGGACAGGGGTACATCAGCCCCAGCATTTT. As protein: CASSLGTGVHQPQHF.

This clone appeared once. The chain is built from TRBV10-3 and TRBJ1-2, with unresolved D. V lost 0 bases to trimming and J lost 3 bases, with 8 bases between them. CDR3 length: 14 amino acids. Germline CDR1 reads ENHRY; CDR2 reads SYGVKD. CDR3 sequence reads: CAISESMEYYGYTF. CDR3 DNA sequence: TGTGCCATCAGTGAGTCTATGGAGTACTATGGCTACACCTTC.

The chain recombines TRBV2 with TRBJ1-4; TRBD1 aligns across 9 bases. The junction had 9 bases not matched to a gene; V was cut back by 6 bases and J by 4 bases. The CDR3 runs 16 residues. Germline values: CDR1 SNHLY, CDR2 FYNNEI. CDR3 amino acids: CASSAAGTGLNEKLFF. Written as DNA, the CDR3 is TGTGCCAGCAGCGCCGCCGGGACAGGGCTTAATGAAAAACTGTTTTTT.

The genes are TRBV21-1 and TRBJ2-7; the table's D call TRBD1 went unverified against the DNA. TRBV21-1 is classified as a pseudogene. This CDR3 has 15 residues. CDR3 nucleotides: TGTGCCAGCAGCAAAGGTCCAGGGATATCCTACGAGCAGTACTTC. Its protein is CASSKGPGISYEQYF.

The chain recombines TRBV6-5 with TRBJ2-7; maybe TRBD1 (6 bases). The CDR3 covers 13 residues. Per the germline V gene, CDR1 is MNHEY and CDR2 is SVGAGI. Trimming took off 6 bases at V and 1 base at J, with 10 bases between the two ends. DNA of the CDR3: TGTGCCAGCAGCCCGACAGGATCCTACGAGCAGTACTTC. It yields the protein CASSPTGSYEQYF.

CDR3 protein: CASSLGTGGDLETQYF. In nucleotides, the CDR3 is TGTGCCAGCAGCTTGGGAACAGGGGGGGATCTAGAGACCCAGTACTTC. The chain has TRBV11-3 and TRBJ2-5; perhaps TRBD1 as D (8 bases). V was trimmed by 3 bases and J by 4 bases, leaving 18 bases between them. Germline CDR1 SGHNT, CDR2 YENEEA. The CDR3 contains 16 residues.

The chain recombines TRBV9 with TRBJ2-7; 11 bases line up with TRBD2. The CDR3 length is 16 residues. With V trimmed by 0 bases and J by 3 bases, 5 bases remained unmatched. Germline CDR1 and CDR2: SGDLS and YYNGEE. The CDR3 protein is CASSVGSGRGLYEQYF. The CDR3 nucleotides read TGTGCCAGCAGCGTAGGTAGCGGGAGGGGTCTCTACGAGCAGTACTTC.

This clone occurred a few times. The gene calls are TRBV6-5 and TRBJ2-3; 7 positions match TRBD1. Germline lookup yields CDR1 MNHEY and CDR2 SVGAGI. J was trimmed by 5 bases and V by 6 bases; bases with no gene match: 5. This CDR3 contains 13 residues. CDR3 residues: CASRTGQQDTQYF. In nucleotides, the CDR3 is TGTGCCAGCAGAACGGGACAGCAAGATACGCAGTATTTT.

This clone showed up just once. DNA for the CDR3: TGTGCCAGCAGCTTAGATGATCGCGCCAGCGTAAGCACTGAAGCTTTCTTT. It specifies CASSLDDRASVSTEAFF. This chain links TRBV7-8 with TRBJ1-1; D call uncertain. CDR3 length equals 17 residues. Germline V gene lookup returns CDR1 SGHVS and CDR2 FQNEAQ. V lost 1 base and J lost 4, with 19 bases in between.

The chain is built from TRBV20-1 and TRBJ1-1; D is ambiguous. Germline CDR1 DFQATT, CDR2 SNEGSKA (reference sequence). Trimming stripped 3 bases from V and 7 bases from J, with 9 bases between. The CDR3 covers 11 residues. The CDR3 loop is CSASEGVEAFF. As DNA, the CDR3 is TGCAGTGCTAGCGAGGGTGTTGAAGCTTTCTTT.

In its sample, this clone was seen once. J is TRBJ1-4 and V is TRBV10-2; D call uncertain. The CDR3 length is 14 residues. The germline gives CDR1 WSHSY, CDR2 SAAADI. Trimming stripped 6 bases from V and 0 bases from J, with 8 bases between. CDR3 in amino acids: CASRPGATNEKLFF. In DNA, the CDR3 is TGCGCCAGCAGGCCAGGTGCAACTAATGAAAAACTGTTTTTT.

This clone was seen only once. The genes are TRBV7-2 and TRBJ2-1; tentative D call: TRBD2 (6 bases). The CDR3 is made up of 14 amino acids. The germline CDR1 and CDR2 sequences are SGHTA and FQGNSA. The V gene lost 5 bases and the J gene lost 0 bases, with 8 bases spanning the gap. The CDR3 reads CASSKDYSYNEQFF. For the CDR3, the DNA is TGTGCCAGCAGCAAGGACTACTCCTACAATGAGCAGTTCTTC.

This chain uses TRBV7-9 with TRBJ1-1; D may be TRBD1 (5 bases). CDR1 is SEHNR and CDR2 is FQNEAQ in the germline V gene (reference sequence). Trimming took 0 bases from V and 7 from J, leaving 9 bases between them. The CDR3 loop spans 13 amino acids. CDR3 in DNA: TGTGCCAGCAGCTTAGCGGGAGGGGATGAAGCTTTCTTT. It is translated as CASSLAGGDEAFF.

J is TRBJ2-7 and V is TRBV25-1; D is perhaps TRBD2 (5 bases). Germline CDR1 MGHDK, CDR2 SYGVNS. The ends were cut back, 5 bases at V and 9 bases at J, with 14 bases in the middle. CDR3 length: 12 residues. CDR3 nucleotide sequence: TGTGCCAGCAGTCCTGACCATGGAGGGCAGTACTTC. Protein sequence: CASSPDHGGQYF.

V gene TRBV6-6 combines with J gene TRBJ1-1; 7 nucleotides align to TRBD1. V shed 7 bases, J shed 1 base, and the junction held 12 bases outside the gene matches. This CDR3 spans 16 amino acids. Germline CDR1 reads MNHNY; CDR2 reads SVGAGI (reference sequence). CDR3: CASTLRQGEWNTEAFF. The DNA of the CDR3 is TGTGCCAGCACTTTAAGACAGGGCGAGTGGAACACTGAAGCTTTCTTT.

The chain combines TRBV29-1 with TRBJ1-2, with 7 bases that match TRBD1. This CDR3 contains 14 residues. CDR1 SQVTM and CDR2 ANQGSEA come from the germline V gene. V lost 4 bases to trimming and J lost 3 bases; unmatched junction nucleotides: 8. CDR3: CSVGQITGDYGYTF. CDR3 DNA sequence: TGCAGCGTTGGCCAAATCACAGGGGACTATGGCTACACCTTC.

The rearrangement links TRBV6-5 to TRBJ2-3; no firm D call. CDR3 length equals 14 residues. The germline V gene encodes CDR1 MNHEY and CDR2 SVGAGI. Trimming pared 6 bases from V and 3 bases from J, leaving 13 bases between. The CDR3 DNA follows: TGTGCCAGCAGACCTCCGGGTAGAACAGATACGCAGTATTTT. Translating it yields CASRPPGRTDTQYF.